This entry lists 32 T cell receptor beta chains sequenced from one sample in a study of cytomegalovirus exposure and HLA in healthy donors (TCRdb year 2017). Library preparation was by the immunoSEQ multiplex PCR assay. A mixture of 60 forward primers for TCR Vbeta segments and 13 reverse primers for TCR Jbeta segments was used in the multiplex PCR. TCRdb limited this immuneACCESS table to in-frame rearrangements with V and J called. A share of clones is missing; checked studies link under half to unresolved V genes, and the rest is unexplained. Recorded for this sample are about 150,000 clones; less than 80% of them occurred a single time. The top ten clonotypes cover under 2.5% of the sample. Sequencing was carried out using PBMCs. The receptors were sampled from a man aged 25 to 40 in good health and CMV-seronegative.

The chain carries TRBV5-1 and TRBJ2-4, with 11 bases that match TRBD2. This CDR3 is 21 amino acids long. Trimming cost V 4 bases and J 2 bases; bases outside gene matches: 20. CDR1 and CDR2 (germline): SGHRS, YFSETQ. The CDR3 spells CASSHFPGTAASGGPKNIQYF. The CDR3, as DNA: TGCGCCAGCAGCCATTTCCCCGGGACAGCCGCTAGCGGGGGGCCCAAAAACATTCAGTACTTC.

CDR3 loop: CASSPRQGRGQETQYF. CDR3 DNA: TGTGCCAGCTCACCACGACAGGGTCGGGGACAAGAGACCCAGTACTTC. The rearrangement joins TRBV18 to TRBJ2-5; 7 bases map to TRBD1. V gave up 1 base and J gave up 2 bases; unmatched junction bases: 7. The CDR3 consists of 16 residues. Germline loops: CDR1 KGHSH, CDR2 LQKENI.

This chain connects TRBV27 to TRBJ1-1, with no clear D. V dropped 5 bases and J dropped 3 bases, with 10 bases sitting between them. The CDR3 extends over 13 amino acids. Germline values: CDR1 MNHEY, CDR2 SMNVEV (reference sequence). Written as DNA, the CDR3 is TGTGCCAGCAGTCCAGGACTATACACTGAAGCTTTCTTT. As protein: CASSPGLYTEAFF.

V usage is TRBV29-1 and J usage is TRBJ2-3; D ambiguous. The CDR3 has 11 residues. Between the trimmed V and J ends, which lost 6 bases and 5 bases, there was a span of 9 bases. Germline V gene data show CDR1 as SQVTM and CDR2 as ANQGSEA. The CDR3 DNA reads TGCAGCGTGGCGACTGGAGATACGCAGTATTTT. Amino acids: CSVATGDTQYF.

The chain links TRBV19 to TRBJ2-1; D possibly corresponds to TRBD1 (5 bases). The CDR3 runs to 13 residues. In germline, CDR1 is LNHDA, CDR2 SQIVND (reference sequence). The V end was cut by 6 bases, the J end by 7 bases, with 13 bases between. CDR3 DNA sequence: TGTGCCAGTAGCTTACAGGTTTCTAATGAGCAGTTCTTC. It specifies CASSLQVSNEQFF.

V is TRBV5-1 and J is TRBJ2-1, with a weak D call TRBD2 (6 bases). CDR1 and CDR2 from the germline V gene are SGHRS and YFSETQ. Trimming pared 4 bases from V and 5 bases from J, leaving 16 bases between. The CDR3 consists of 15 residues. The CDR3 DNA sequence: TGCGCCAGCAGCCTATATCGGGGGTCCGACAATGAGCAGTTCTTC. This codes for CASSLYRGSDNEQFF.

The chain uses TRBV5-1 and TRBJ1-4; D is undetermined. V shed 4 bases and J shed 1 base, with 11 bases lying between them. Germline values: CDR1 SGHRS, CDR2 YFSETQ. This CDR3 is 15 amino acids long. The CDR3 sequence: CASSPRSGTNEKLFF. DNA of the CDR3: TGCGCCAGCAGCCCACGGAGTGGAACTAATGAAAAACTGTTTTTT.

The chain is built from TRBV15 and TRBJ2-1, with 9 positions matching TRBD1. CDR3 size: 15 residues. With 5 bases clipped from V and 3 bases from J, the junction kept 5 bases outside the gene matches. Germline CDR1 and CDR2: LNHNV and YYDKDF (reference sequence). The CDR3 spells CATSAPGQGYNEQFF. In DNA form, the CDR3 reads TGTGCCACCAGCGCACCGGGACAGGGCTACAATGAGCAGTTCTTC.

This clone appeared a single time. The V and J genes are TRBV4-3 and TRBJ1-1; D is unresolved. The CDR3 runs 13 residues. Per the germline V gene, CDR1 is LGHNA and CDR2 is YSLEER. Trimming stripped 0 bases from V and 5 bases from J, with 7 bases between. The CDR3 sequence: CASSQDTGTEAFF. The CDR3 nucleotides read TGCGCCAGCAGCCAAGATACGGGGACTGAAGCTTTCTTT.

The CDR3 protein is CASSPEDTQYF. As DNA, the CDR3 is TGTGCCAGCAGTCCTGAGGATACGCAGTATTTT. The chain joins TRBV6-6 to TRBJ2-3; D is ambiguous. The CDR3 covers 11 residues. The germline CDR1 and CDR2 sequences are MNHNY and SVGAGI (reference sequence). V lost 5 bases and J 6 bases, leaving 6 bases between the germline ends.

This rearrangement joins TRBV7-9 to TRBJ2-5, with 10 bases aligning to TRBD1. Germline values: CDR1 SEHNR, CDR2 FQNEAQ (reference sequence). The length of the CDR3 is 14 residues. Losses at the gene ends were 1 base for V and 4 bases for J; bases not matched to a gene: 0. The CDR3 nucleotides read TGTGCCAGCAGCTTAGGGACAGGGGGAGAGACCCAGTACTTC. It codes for CASSLGTGGETQYF.

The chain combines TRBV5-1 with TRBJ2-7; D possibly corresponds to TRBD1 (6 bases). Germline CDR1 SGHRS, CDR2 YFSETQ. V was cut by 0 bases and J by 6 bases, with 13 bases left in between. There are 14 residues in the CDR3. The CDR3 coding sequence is TGCGCCAGCAGCTTGGACAGGGCCACCGTCGAGCAGTACTTC. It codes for CASSLDRATVEQYF.

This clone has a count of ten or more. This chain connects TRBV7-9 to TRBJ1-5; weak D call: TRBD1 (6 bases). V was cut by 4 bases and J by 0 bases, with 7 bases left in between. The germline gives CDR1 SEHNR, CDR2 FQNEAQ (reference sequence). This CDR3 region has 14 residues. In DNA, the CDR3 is TGTGCCAGCAGCTGGACAGATAGCAATCAGCCCCAGCATTTT. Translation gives CASSWTDSNQPQHF.

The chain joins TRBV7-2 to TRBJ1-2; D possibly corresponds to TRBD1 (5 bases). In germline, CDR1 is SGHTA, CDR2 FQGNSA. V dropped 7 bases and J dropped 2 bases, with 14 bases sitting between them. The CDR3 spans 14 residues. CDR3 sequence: CASTSDRGNYGYTF. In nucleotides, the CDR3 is TGTGCCAGCACCTCAGATAGGGGAAACTATGGCTACACCTTC. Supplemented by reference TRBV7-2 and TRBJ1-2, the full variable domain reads GAGVSQSPSNKVTEKGKDVELRCDPISGHTALYWYRQSLGQGLEFLIYFQGNSAPDKSGLPSDRFSAERTGGSVSTLTIQRTQQEDSAVYLCASTSDRGNYGYTFGSGTRLTVV.

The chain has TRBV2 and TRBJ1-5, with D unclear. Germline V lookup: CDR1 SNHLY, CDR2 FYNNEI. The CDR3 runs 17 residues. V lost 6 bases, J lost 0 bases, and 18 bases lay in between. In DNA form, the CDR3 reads TGTGCCAGCAGCTCCATGAGGGTGGAAAATAGCAATCAGCCCCAGCATTTT. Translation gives CASSSMRVENSNQPQHF. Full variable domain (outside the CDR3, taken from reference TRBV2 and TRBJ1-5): EPEVTQTPSHQVTQMGQEVILRCVPISNHLYFYWYRQILGQKVEFLVSFYNNEISEKSEIFDDQFSVERPDGSNFTLKIRSTKLEDSAMYFCASSSMRVENSNQPQHFGDGTRLSIL.

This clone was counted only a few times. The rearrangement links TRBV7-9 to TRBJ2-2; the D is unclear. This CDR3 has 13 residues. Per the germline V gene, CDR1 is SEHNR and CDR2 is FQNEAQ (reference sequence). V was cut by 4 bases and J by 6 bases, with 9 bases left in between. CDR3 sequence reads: CASSSDGSGELFF. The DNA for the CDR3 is TGTGCCAGCAGCTCAGACGGGTCCGGGGAGCTGTTTTTT.

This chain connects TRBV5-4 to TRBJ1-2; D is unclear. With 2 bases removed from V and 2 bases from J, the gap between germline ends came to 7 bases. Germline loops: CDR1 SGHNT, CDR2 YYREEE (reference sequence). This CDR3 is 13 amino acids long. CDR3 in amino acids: CASSLSGNYGYTF. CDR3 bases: TGTGCCAGCAGCTTATCGGGGAACTATGGCTACACCTTC.

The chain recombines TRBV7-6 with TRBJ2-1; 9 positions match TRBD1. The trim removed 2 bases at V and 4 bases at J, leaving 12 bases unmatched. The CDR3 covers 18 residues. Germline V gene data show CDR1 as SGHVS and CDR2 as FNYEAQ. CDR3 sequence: CASSLKPGQGPSYNEQFF. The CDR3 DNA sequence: TGTGCCAGCAGCTTAAAACCGGGACAGGGCCCCTCGTACAATGAGCAGTTCTTC.

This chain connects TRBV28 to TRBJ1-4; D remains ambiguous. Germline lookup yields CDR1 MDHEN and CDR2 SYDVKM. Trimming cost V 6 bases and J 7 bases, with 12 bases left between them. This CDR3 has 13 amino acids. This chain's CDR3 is CASSRVLTEKLFF. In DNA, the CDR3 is TGTGCCAGCAGCCGGGTCCTGACTGAAAAACTGTTTTTT.

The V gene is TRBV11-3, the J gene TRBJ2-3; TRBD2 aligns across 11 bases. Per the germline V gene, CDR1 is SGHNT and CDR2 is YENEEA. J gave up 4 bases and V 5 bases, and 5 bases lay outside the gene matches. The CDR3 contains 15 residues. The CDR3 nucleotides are TGTGCCAGCAGCCTCCTAGCGGGGGGCGCAGATACGCAGTATTTT. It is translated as CASSLLAGGADTQYF. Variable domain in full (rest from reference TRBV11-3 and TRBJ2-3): EAGVVQSPRYKIIEKKQPVAFWCNPISGHNTLYWYLQNLGQGPELLIRYENEEAVDDSQLPKDRFSAERLKGVDSTLKIQPAELGDSAVYLCASSLLAGGADTQYFGPGTRLTVL.

The CDR3 sequence: CATLPTGETQYF. The CDR3 DNA follows: TGTGCCACACTACCAACCGGAGAGACCCAGTACTTC. The chain is built from TRBV28 and TRBJ2-5; D remains unclear. Germline V gene sequence: CDR1 MDHEN, CDR2 SYDVKM. The CDR3 is 12 amino acids. The germline V and J ends were trimmed by 10 bases and 4 bases, with 13 bases remaining between them.

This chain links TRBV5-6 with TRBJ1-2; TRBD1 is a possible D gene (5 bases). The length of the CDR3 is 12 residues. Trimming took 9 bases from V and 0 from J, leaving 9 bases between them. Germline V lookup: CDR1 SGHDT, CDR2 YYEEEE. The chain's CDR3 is CATTTANYGYTF. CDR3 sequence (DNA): TGTGCCACCACGACAGCTAACTATGGCTACACCTTC.

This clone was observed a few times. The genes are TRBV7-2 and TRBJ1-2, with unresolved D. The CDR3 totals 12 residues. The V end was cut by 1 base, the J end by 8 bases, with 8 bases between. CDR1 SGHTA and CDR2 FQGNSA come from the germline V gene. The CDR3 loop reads CASSLDKSGYTF. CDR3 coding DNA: TGTGCCAGCAGCTTAGACAAGTCCGGCTACACCTTC.

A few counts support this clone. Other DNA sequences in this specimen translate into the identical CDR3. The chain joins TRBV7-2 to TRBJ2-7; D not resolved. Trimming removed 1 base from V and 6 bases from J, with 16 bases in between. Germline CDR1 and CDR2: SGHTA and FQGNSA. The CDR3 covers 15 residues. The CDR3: CASSLDPRSGIEQYF. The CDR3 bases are TGTGCCAGCAGCTTAGATCCTAGATCGGGTATCGAGCAGTACTTC.

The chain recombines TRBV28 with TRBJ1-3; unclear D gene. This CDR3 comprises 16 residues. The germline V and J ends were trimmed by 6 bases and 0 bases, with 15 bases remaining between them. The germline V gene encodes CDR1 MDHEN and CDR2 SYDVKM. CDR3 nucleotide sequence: TGTGCCAGCAGCAATGGAGGGCGACTCTCTGGAAACACCATATATTTT. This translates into CASSNGGRLSGNTIYF.

CDR3 region: CASSLRTGGGETQYF. The CDR3 DNA reads TGTGCCAGCAGCTTGAGGACAGGGGGCGGTGAGACCCAGTACTTC. This chain uses TRBV5-6 with TRBJ2-5; TRBD1 agrees at 11 bases. With 1 base clipped from V and 5 bases from J, the junction kept 4 bases outside the gene matches. The germline V gene has CDR1 SGHDT and CDR2 YYEEEE. This CDR3 is built from 15 residues.

CDR3 in DNA: TGTGCCAGTAGTATTCAATACAATGAGCAGTTCTTC. It codes for CASSIQYNEQFF. The genes are TRBV19 and TRBJ2-1; D is ambiguous. V lost 3 bases and J 4 bases, leaving 4 bases between the germline ends. In germline, CDR1 is LNHDA, CDR2 SQIVND (reference sequence). CDR3 length: 12 amino acids.

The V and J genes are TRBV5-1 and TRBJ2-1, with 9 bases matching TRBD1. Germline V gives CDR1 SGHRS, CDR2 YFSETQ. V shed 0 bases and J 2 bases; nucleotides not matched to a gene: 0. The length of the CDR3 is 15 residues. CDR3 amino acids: CASSLGQGAYNEQFF. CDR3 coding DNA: TGCGCCAGCAGCTTGGGACAGGGGGCCTACAATGAGCAGTTCTTC.

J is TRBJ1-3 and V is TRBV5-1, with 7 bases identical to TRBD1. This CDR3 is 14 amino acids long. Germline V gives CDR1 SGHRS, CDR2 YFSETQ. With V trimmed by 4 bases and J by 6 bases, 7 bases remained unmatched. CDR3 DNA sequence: TGCGCCAGCAGCCCTGGACAGGCGCTAAACACCATATATTTT. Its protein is CASSPGQALNTIYF.

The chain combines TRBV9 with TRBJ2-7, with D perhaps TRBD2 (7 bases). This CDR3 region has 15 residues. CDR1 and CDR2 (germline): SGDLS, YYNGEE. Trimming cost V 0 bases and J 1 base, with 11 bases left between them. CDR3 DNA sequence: TGTGCCAGCAGCGTAGGGGGAGGGGGGTCCTACGAGCAGTACTTC. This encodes CASSVGGGGSYEQYF.

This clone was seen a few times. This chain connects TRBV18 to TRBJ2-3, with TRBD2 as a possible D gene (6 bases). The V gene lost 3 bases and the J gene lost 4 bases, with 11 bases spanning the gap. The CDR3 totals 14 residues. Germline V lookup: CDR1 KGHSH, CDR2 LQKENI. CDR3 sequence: CASSPPPGADTQYF. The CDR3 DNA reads TGTGCCAGCTCACCTCCCCCGGGGGCAGATACGCAGTATTTT.

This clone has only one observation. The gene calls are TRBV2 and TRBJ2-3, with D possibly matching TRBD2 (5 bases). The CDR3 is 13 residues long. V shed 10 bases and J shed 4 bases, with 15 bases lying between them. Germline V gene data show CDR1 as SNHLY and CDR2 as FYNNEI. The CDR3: CATDRDGADTQYF. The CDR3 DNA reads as TGTGCCACCGACCGGGATGGGGCAGATACGCAGTATTTT.